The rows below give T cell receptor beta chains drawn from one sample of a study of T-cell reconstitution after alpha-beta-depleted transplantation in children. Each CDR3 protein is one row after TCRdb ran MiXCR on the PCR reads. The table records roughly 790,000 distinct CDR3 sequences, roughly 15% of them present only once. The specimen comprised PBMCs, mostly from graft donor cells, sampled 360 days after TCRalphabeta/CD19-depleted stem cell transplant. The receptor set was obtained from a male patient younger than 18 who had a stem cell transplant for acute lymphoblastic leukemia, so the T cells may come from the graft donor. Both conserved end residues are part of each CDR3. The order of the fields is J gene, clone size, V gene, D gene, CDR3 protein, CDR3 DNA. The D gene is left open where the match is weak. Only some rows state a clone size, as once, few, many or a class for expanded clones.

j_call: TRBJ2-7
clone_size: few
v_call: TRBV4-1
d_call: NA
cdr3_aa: CASSHGLWYYEQYF
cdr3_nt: TGCGCCAGCAGCCACGGACTGTGGTACTACGAGCAGTACTTC

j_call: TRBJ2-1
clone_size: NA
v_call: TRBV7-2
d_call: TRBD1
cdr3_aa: CASSQWVTGGAEEQFF
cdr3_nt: TGTGCCAGCAGCCAGTGGGTCACAGGGGGCGCGGAGGAGCAGTTCTTC

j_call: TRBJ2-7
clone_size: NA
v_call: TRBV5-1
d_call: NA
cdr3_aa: CASSLEPGPYEQYF
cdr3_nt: TGCGCCAGCAGCTTGGAGCCGGGGCCCTACGAGCAGTACTTC

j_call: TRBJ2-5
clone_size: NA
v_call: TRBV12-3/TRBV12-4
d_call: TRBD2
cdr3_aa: CASSLGRTSGNWEETQYF
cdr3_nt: TGTGCCAGCAGTCTCGGACGGACTAGCGGGAATTGGGAGGAGACCCAGTACTTC

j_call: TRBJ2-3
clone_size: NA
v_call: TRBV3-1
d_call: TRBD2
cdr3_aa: CASSSRTGREETDTQYF
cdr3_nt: TGTGCCAGCAGCTCTCGCACGGGGCGGGAGGAGACAGATACGCAGTATTTT

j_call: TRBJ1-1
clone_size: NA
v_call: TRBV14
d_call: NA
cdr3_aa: CASTEGSRSTEAFF
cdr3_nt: TGTGCCAGCACCGAGGGGTCTAGATCCACTGAAGCTTTCTTT

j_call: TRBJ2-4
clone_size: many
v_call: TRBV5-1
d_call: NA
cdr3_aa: CASSLRAGPQYF
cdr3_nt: TGCGCCAGCAGCTTGAGGGCAGGGCCGCAGTACTTC

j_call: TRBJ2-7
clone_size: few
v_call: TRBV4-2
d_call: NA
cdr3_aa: CASSGPGSTYEQYF
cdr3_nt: TGTGCCAGCAGCGGGCCGGGTTCGACCTACGAGCAGTACTTC

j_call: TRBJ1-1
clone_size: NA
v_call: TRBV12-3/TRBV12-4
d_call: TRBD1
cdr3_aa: CASTPRDRVLNTEAFF
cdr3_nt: TGTGCCAGCACCCCCCGGGACAGGGTTTTGAACACTGAAGCTTTCTTT

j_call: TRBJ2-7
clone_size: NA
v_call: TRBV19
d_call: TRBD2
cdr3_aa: CASSKPHSSRTSGTYEQYF
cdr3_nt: TGTGCCAGTAGTAAACCCCACTCCTCTCGGACTAGCGGGACCTACGAGCAGTACTTC

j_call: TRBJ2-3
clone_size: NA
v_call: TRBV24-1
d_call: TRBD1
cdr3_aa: CATSDLQFTGASGTDTQYF
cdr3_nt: TGTGCCACCAGTGATTTGCAATTCACAGGGGCCTCCGGCACAGATACGCAGTATTTT

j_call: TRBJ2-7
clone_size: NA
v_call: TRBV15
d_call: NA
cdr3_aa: CATSRDWIWAEQYF
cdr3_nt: TGTGCCACCAGCAGAGATTGGATCTGGGCCGAGCAGTACTTC

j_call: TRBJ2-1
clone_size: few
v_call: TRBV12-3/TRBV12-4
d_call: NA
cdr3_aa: CASSPGPPNGFF
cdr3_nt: TGTGCCAGCAGTCCGGGCCCCCCAAATGGGTTCTTC

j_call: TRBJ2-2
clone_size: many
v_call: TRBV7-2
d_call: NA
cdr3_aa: CASSPPGIGTGELFF
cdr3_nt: TGTGCCAGCAGCCCCCCCGGGATAGGCACCGGGGAGCTGTTTTTT

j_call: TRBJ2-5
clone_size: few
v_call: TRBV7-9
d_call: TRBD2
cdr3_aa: CASERLAYETQYF
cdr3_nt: TGTGCCAGCGAACGACTAGCCTACGAGACCCAGTACTTC

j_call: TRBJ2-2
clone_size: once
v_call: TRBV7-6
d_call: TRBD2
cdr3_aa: CASSLGPLASTGELFF
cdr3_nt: TGTGCCAGCAGCTTAGGCCCACTAGCGAGCACCGGGGAGCTGTTTTTT

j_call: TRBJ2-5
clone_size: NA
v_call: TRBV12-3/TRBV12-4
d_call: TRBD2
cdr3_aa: CASRGLAGGGETQYF
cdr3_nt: TGTGCCAGCAGGGGACTAGCGGGAGGGGGAGAGACCCAGTACTTC

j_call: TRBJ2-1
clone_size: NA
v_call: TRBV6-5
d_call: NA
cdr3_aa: CASSYYWVGSNEQFF
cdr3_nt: TGTGCCAGCAGTTACTATTGGGTAGGGTCCAATGAGCAGTTCTTC

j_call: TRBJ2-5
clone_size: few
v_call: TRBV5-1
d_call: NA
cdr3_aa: CASSFGLRGETQYF
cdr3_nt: TGCGCCAGCAGCTTTGGGCTTCGGGGAGAGACCCAGTACTTC

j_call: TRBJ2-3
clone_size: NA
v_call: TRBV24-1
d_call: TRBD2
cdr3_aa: CATSETSGPGTDTQYF
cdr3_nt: TGTGCCACCAGTGAGACTAGCGGGCCGGGCACAGATACGCAGTATTTT

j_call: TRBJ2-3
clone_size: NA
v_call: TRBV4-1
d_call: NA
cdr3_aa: CASSQEEWPPRPNTYTQYF
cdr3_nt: TGCGCCAGCAGCCAAGAAGAATGGCCGCCTCGTCCCAACACATATACGCAGTATTTT

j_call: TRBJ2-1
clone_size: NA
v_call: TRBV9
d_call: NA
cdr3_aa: CASSRRDLGVHEQFF
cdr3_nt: TGTGCCAGCAGCAGACGGGATCTGGGGGTCCATGAGCAGTTCTTC

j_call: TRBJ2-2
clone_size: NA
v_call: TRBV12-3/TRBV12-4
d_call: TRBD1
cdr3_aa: CAFLEGANTGELFF
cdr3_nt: TGTGCCTTTCTCGAGGGGGCCAACACCGGGGAGCTGTTTTTT

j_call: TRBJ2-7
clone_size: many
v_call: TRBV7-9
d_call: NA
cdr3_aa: CASSLGGYSYEQYF
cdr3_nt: TGTGCCAGCAGCTTAGGAGGATACTCCTACGAGCAGTACTTC

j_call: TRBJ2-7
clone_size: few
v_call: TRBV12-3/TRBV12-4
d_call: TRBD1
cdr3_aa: CASSFAGTGSSYEQYF
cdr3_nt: TGTGCCAGCAGTTTTGCCGGGACAGGGAGCTCCTACGAGCAGTACTTC

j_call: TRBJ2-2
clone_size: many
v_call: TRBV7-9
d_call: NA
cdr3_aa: CASSPLTSLNTGELFF
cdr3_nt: TGTGCCAGCAGCCCTTTGACTAGTTTGAACACCGGGGAGCTGTTTTTT

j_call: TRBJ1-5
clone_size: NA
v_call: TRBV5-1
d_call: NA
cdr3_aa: CASSLDGISNQPQHF
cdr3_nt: TGCGCCAGCAGCTTGGACGGTATTAGCAATCAGCCCCAGCATTTT

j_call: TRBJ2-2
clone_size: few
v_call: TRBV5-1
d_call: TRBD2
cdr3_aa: CASSPGGLAGGDTGELFF
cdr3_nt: TGCGCCAGCAGTCCCGGTGGACTAGCGGGAGGGGACACCGGGGAGCTGTTTTTT

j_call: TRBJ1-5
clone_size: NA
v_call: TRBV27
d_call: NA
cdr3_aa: CASSFSNRNQPQHF
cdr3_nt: TGTGCCAGCAGTTTTAGCAACAGGAATCAGCCCCAGCATTTT

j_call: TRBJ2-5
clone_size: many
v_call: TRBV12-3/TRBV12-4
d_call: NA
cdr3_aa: CASRSQGGGETQYF
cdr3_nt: TGTGCCAGCAGATCTCAGGGTGGTGGGGAGACCCAGTACTTC

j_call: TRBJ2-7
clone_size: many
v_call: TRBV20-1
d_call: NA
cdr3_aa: CSATSVYEQYF
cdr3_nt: TGCAGTGCAACCTCCGTCTACGAGCAGTACTTC

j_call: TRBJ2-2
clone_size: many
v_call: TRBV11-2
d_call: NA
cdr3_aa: CASSFTNAGLRNTGELFF
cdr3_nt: TGTGCCAGCAGCTTTACCAATGCGGGCCTCAGGAACACCGGGGAGCTGTTTTTT

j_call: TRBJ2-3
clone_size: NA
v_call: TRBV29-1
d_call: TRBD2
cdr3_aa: CSVEGLAGTYTQYF
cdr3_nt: TGCAGCGTTGAAGGCCTAGCGGGGACGTATACGCAGTATTTT

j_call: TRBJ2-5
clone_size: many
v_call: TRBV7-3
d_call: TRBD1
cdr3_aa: CASSLFKGAPETQYF
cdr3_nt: TGTGCCAGCAGCTTATTTAAGGGGGCCCCCGAGACCCAGTACTTC

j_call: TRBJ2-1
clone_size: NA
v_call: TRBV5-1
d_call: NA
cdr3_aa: CASSRRRQADEQFF
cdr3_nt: TGCGCCAGCAGCCGGCGGCGACAGGCTGATGAGCAGTTCTTC

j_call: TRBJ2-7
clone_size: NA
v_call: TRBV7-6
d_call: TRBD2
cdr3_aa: CASSLVVSGRVSYEQYF
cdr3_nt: TGTGCCAGCAGCTTAGTTGTTAGCGGGAGGGTCTCCTACGAGCAGTACTTC

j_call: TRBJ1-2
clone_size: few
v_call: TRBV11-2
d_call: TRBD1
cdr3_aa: CASSSRQGTEIVGYTF
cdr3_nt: TGTGCCAGCAGCTCCCGACAGGGCACCGAGATTGTGGGCTACACCTTC

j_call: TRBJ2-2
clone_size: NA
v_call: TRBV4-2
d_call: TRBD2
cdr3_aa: CASSQEFESGRAVNTGELFF
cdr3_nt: TGTGCCAGCAGCCAAGAGTTTGAGAGCGGGAGGGCCGTCAACACCGGGGAGCTGTTTTTT

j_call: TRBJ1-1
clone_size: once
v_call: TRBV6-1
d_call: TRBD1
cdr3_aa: CASSVGQGWTEAFF
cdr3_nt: TGTGCCAGCAGTGTGGGACAGGGCTGGACTGAAGCTTTCTTT

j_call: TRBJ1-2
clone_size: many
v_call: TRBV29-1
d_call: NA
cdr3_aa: CSAEGTEYGYTF
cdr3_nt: TGCAGCGCTGAGGGAACGGAGTATGGCTACACCTTC

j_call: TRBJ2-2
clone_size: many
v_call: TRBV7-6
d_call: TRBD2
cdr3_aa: CASSPYRAGATGELFF
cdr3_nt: TGTGCCAGCAGCCCGTACCGAGCGGGAGCCACCGGGGAGCTGTTTTTT

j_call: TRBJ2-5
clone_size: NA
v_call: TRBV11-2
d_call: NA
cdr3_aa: CASSLVLSGGETQYF
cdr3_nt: TGTGCCAGCAGCTTAGTTCTGTCTGGTGGGGAGACCCAGTACTTC

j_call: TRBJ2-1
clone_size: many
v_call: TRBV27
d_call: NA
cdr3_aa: CASSFGTEQFF
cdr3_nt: TGTGCCAGCAGTTTTGGTACGGAGCAGTTCTTC

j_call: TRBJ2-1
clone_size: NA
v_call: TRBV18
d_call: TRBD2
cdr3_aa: CASSPGASGAPYYNEQFF
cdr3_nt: TGTGCCAGCTCACCAGGAGCTAGCGGGGCCCCATATTACAATGAGCAGTTCTTC

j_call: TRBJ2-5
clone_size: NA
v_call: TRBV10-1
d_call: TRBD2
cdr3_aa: CASSVSGLAGSETQYF
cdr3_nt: TGCGCCAGCAGTGTTTCGGGACTAGCGGGGTCTGAGACCCAGTACTTC

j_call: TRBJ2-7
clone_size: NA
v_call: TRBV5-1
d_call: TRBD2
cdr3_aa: CASSLSSGRDEQYF
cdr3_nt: TGCGCCAGCAGCTTATCAAGCGGGAGGGACGAGCAGTACTTC

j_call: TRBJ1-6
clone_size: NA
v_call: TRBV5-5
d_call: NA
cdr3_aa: CASSRNDSPLHF
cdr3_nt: TGTGCCAGCAGCCGTAACGATTCACCCCTCCACTTT

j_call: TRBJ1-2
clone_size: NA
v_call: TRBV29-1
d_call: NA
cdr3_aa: CSVPRGYGYTF
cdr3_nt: TGCAGCGTCCCCCGAGGCTATGGCTACACCTTC

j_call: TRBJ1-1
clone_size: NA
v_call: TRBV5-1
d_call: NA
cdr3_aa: CASSLHRVGEAFF
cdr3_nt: TGCGCCAGCAGCTTGCACAGGGTAGGGGAAGCTTTCTTT

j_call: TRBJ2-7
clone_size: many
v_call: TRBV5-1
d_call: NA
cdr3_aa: CASSLGHSYEQYF
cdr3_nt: TGCGCCAGCAGCTTGGGGCACTCCTACGAGCAGTACTTC